This is a list of T cell receptor beta chains from one sample in a study of blood T cell repertoires in COVID-19. Generated by immunoSEQ multiplex PCR, the TCRdb table keeps only in-frame clones and is missing some. This table holds fewer than 100,000 clones, roughly nine tenths found once. Sequenced input: peripheral blood. Receptors originate from a man aged 45-65 years with acute or convalescent COVID-19. Both conserved end residues are part of each CDR3. Fields, in order: clone size, J gene, V gene, D gene, CDR3 DNA, CDR3 protein. A D gene is named only where the DNA matches it firmly. Clone size is given for some rows only: seen once, a few or many times, or a class if the clone is expanded.

NA	TRBJ2-5	TRBV2	NA	TGTGCCAGCAGTGAAACGGGAAGGGAGACCCAGTACTTC	CASSETGRETQYF
NA	TRBJ1-1	TRBV10-1	NA	TGCGCCAGCAGCCGGGATATGAACACTGAAGCTTTCTTT	CASSRDMNTEAFF
NA	TRBJ1-1	TRBV13	NA	TGTGCCAGCAGCCGGAGGGGAGCCAGGACTGAAGCTTTCTTT	CASSRRGARTEAFF
NA	TRBJ2-7	TRBV7-9	NA	TGTGCCAGCAGCGCGTCAACTACCTCCTACGAGCAGTACTTC	CASSASTTSYEQYF
few	TRBJ2-1	TRBV5-1	TRBD2	TGCGCCAGCAGCTTGGGGGACTACCACAATGAGCAGTTCTTC	CASSLGDYHNEQFF
NA	TRBJ2-3	TRBV9	NA	TGTGCCAGCAGCGACCCTGGGCCCGCCACAGATACGCAGTATTTT	CASSDPGPATDTQYF
NA	TRBJ2-7	TRBV27	NA	TGTGCCAGCAGTTTATCGGGCGTCTCCTACGAGCAGTACTTC	CASSLSGVSYEQYF
NA	TRBJ1-3	TRBV30	TRBD1	TGTGCCTGGAGCCGAAGACAGGGTAACCCTGGAAACACCATATATTTT	CAWSRRQGNPGNTIYF
NA	TRBJ2-3	TRBV3-1/TRBV3-2	TRBD2	TGTGCCAGCAGCACCCGAGCAGGACTAGCGAGCACAGATACGCAGTATTTT	CASSTRAGLASTDTQYF
NA	TRBJ1-1	TRBV21-1	NA	TGTGCCAGCAGCAAAGACATGTTGAACACTGAAGCTTTCTTT	CASSKDMLNTEAFF
NA	TRBJ1-2	TRBV12-3/TRBV12-4	TRBD1	TGTGCCAGCAGTATCGTGACAGGGTATGGCTACACCTTC	CASSIVTGYGYTF
NA	TRBJ1-5	TRBV5-6	TRBD1	TGTGCCAGCAGCTTCGGGACAGGGGCAACGGTTCAGCCCCAGCATTTT	CASSFGTGATVQPQHF
NA	TRBJ2-5	TRBV18	NA	TGTGCCAGCTCACCCCCGACAGTGCTCCAAGAGACCCAGTACTTC	CASSPPTVLQETQYF
NA	TRBJ1-6	TRBV11-2	NA	TGTGCCAGCAGCTCGAATCGGCCCCGGGGTTCACCCCTCCACTTT	CASSSNRPRGSPLHF
NA	TRBJ1-5	TRBV19	NA	TGTGCCAGTAGTATGTTTGGACAGAGTAGCAATCAGCCCCAGCATTTT	CASSMFGQSSNQPQHF
NA	TRBJ2-1	TRBV28	TRBD2	TGTGCCAGCAGTTTTAGGTCTAGCGGGAGGTTTGAGCAGTTCTTC	CASSFRSSGRFEQFF